What follows describes a single T cell receptor (beta chain). Antigen specificity is unknown. The data were obtained in a study of T cells in Graves' hyperthyroidism and ophthalmopathy. Study-level results: Researchers found most expanded thyroid clonotypes above 0.001 in blood as well.

Amplification of TCR beta CDR3 regions was performed using RNA transcripts as template. Initially, a first-round RT-PCR of the TCR CDR3 employed the HTBI primer set. One entry per CDR3 protein, called by TCRdb with MiXCR from the multiplex PCR reads. Here the sample spans roughly 250,000 distinct CDR3 sequences, over 15% being singletons. Uncontrolled infection, other autoimmune disease, pregnancy and lactation each barred patients from inclusion. Germline assignment: CDR1 MNHEY and CDR2 SVGAGI. With 2 bases removed from V and 7 bases from J, the gap between germline ends came to 11 bases. The CDR3 length is 13 residues.

The sequence was obtained from a young woman with Graves' ophthalmopathy. What was sequenced was blood. V usage is TRBV6-5 and J usage is TRBJ1-2; D remains ambiguous. The CDR3, as DNA: TGTGCCAGCAGTTACCCTCAGTTCTTTGGCTACACCTTC. It encodes CASSYPQFFGYTF.